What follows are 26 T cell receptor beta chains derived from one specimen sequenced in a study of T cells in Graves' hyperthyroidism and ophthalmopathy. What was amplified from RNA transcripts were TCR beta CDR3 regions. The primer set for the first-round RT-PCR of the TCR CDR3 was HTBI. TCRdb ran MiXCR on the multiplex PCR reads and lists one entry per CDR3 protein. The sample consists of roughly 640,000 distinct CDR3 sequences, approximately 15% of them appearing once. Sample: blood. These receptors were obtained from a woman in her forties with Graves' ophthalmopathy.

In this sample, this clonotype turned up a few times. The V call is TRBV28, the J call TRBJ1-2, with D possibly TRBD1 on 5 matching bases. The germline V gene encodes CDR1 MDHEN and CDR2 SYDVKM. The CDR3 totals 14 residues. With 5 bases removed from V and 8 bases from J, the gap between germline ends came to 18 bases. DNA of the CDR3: TGTGCCAGCAGTGAGTCCGGGACCCCAAGGGGCTACACCTTC. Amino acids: CASSESGTPRGYTF.

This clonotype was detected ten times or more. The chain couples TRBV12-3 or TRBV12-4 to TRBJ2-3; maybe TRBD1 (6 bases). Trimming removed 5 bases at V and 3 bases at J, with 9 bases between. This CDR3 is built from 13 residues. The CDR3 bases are TGTGCCAGCAGTAGACAGGCGACAGATACGCAGTATTTT. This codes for CASSRQATDTQYF.

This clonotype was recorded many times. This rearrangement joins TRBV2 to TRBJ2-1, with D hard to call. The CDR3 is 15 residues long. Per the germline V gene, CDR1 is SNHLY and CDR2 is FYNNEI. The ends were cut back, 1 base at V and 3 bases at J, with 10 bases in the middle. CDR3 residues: CASSEVESNYNEQFF. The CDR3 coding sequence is TGTGCCAGCAGTGAAGTGGAATCTAACTACAATGAGCAGTTCTTC.

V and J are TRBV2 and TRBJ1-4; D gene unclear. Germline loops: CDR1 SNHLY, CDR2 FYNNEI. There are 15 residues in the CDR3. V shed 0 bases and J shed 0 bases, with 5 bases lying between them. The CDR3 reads CASSEALTTNEKLFF. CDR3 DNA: TGTGCCAGCAGTGAAGCCCTAACAACTAATGAAAAACTGTTTTTT.

The CDR3 region has the DNA TGCGCCAGCAGTGAGATCTTGAACACAGATACGCAGTATTTT. Translation gives CASSEILNTDTQYF. V gene TRBV10-2 combines with J gene TRBJ2-3, with unresolved D. The CDR3 is 14 amino acids. CDR1 and CDR2 from the germline V gene are WSHSY and SAAADI. The V and J ends lost 2 bases and 2 bases respectively, with 8 bases between them.

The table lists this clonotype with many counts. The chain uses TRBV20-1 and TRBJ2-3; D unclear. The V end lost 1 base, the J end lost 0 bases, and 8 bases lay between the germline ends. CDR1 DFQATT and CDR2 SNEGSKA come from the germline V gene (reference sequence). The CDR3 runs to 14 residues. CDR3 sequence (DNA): TGCAGTGCTAGAGGGACGTGGAGCACAGATACGCAGTATTTT. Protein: CSARGTWSTDTQYF.

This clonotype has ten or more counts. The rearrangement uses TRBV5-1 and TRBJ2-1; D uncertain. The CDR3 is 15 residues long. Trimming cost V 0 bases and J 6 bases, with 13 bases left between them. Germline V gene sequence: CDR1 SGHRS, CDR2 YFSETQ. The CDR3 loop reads CASSLVGSHPNEQFF. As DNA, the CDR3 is TGCGCCAGCAGCTTGGTAGGGTCACATCCCAATGAGCAGTTCTTC.

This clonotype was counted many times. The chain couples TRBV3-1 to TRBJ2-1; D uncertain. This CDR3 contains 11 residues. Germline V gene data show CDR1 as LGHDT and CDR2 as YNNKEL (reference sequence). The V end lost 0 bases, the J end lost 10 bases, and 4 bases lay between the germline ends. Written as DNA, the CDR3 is TGTGCCAGCAGCCAAGATATGGAGCAGTTCTTC. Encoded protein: CASSQDMEQFF.

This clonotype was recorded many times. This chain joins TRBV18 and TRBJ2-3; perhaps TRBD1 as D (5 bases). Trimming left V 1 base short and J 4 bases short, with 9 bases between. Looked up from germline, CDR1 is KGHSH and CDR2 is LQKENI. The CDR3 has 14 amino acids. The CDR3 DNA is TGTGCCAGCTCACCACTTCTAGGGGCAGATACGCAGTATTTT. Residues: CASSPLLGADTQYF.

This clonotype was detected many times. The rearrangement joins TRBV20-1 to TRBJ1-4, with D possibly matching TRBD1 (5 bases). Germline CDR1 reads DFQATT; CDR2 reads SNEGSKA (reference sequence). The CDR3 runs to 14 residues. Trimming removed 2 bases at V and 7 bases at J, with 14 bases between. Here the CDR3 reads CSARPARVAEKLFF. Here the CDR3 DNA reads TGCAGTGCTAGACCGGCCAGGGTGGCTGAAAAACTGTTTTTT.

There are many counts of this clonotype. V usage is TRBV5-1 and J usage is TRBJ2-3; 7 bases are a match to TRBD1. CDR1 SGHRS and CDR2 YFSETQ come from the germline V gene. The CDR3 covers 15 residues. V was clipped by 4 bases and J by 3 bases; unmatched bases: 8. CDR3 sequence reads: CASSPGQEFTDTQYF. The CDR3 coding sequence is TGCGCCAGCAGCCCAGGACAGGAGTTTACAGATACGCAGTATTTT.

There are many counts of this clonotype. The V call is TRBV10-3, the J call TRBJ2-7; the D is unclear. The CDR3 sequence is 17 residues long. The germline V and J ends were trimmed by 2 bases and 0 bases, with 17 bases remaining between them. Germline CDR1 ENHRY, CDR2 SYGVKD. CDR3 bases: TGTGCCATCAGTGAGAGAGCAGGACCCAGGAGCTCCTACGAGCAGTACTTC. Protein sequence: CAISERAGPRSSYEQYF.

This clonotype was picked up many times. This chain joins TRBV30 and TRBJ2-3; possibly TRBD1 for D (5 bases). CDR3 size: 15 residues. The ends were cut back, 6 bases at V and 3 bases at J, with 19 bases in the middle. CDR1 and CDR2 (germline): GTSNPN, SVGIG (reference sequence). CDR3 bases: TGTGCCTGCCAAAGGCAGGGAAGGGGTACAGATACGCAGTATTTT. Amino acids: CACQRQGRGTDTQYF.

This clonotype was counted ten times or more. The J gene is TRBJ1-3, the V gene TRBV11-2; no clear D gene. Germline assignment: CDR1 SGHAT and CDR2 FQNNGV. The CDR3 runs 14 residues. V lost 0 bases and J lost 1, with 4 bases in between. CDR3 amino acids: CASSLDLSGNTIYF. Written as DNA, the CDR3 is TGTGCCAGCAGCTTAGACTTATCTGGAAACACCATATATTTT.

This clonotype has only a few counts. The DNA for the CDR3 is TGCAGTGCTAACGTAGGGGTGGGATACAATGAGCAGTTCTTC. As protein: CSANVGVGYNEQFF. J is TRBJ2-1 and V is TRBV20-1, with D possibly TRBD1 on 5 matching bases. The CDR3 spans 14 residues. Germline values: CDR1 DFQATT, CDR2 SNEGSKA (reference sequence). Trimming took off 4 bases at V and 4 bases at J, with 14 bases between the two ends.

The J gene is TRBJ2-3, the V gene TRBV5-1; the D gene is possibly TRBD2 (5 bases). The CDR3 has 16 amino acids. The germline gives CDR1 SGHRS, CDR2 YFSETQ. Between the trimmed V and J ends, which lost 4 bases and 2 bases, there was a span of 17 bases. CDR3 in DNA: TGCGCCAGCAGCCCCCTAGTCGGAGCGGTCACAGATACGCAGTATTTT. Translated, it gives CASSPLVGAVTDTQYF. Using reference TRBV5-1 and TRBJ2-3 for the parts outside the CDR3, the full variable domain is KAGVTQTPRYLIKTRGQQVTLSCSPISGHRSVSWYQQTPGQGLQFLFEYFSETQRNKGNFPGRFSGRQFSNSRSEMNVSTLELGDSALYLCASSPLVGAVTDTQYFGPGTRLTVL.

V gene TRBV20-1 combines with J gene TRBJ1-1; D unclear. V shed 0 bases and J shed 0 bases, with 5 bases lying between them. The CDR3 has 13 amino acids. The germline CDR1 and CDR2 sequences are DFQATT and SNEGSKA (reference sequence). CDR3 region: CSAREFMNTEAFF. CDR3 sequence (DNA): TGCAGTGCTAGAGAGTTCATGAACACTGAAGCTTTCTTT.

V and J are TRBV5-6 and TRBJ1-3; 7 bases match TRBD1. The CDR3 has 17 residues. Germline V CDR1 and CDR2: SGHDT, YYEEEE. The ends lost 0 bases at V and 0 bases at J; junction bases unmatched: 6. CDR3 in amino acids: CASSLGQGGVSGNTIYF. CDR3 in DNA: TGTGCCAGCAGCTTGGGACAGGGTGGGGTCTCTGGAAACACCATATATTTT.

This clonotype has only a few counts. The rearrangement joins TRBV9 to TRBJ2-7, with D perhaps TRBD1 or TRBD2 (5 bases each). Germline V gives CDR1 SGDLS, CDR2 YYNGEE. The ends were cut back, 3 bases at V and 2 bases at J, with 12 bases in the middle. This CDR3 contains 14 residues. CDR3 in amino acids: CASSEGTPPYEQYF. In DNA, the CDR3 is TGTGCCAGCAGCGAGGGGACCCCTCCCTACGAGCAGTACTTC.

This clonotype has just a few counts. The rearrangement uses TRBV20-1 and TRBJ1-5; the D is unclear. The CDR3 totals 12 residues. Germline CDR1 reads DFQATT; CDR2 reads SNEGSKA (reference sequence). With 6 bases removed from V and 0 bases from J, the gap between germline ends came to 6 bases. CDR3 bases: TGCAGTGCCCCTGTTAGCAATCAGCCCCAGCATTTT. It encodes CSAPVSNQPQHF.

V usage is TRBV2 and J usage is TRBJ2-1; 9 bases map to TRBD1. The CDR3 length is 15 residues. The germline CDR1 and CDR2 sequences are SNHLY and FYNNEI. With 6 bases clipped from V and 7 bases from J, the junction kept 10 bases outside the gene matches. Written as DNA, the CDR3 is TGTGCCAGCAGGCCACGGGACAGGGTATGGAATGAGCAGTTCTTC. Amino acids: CASRPRDRVWNEQFF.

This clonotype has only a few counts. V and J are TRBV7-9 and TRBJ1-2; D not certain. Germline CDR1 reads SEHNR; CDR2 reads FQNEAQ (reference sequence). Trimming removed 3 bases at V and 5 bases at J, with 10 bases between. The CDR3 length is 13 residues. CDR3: CASSFGNSYGYTF. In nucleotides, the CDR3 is TGTGCCAGCAGCTTTGGAAACAGTTATGGCTACACCTTC.

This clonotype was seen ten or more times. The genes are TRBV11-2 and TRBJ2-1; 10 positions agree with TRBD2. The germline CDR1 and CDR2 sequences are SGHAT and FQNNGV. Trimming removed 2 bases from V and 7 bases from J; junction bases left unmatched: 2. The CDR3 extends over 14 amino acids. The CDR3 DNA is TGTGCCAGCAGCTTAACTAGCGGGATAAATGAGCAGTTCTTC. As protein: CASSLTSGINEQFF.

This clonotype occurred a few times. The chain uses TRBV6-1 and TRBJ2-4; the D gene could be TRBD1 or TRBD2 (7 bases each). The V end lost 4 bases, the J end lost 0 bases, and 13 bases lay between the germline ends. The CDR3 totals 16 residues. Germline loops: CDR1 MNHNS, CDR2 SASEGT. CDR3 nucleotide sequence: TGTGCCAGCAGTGCCAGGGGGGGGATAGCCAAAAACATTCAGTACTTC. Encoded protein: CASSARGGIAKNIQYF.

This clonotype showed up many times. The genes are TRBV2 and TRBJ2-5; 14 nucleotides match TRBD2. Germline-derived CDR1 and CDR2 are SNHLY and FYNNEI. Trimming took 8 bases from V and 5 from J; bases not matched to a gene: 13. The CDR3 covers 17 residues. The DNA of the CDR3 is TGTGCCAGCGGGTCCGGGACTAGCGGGAGTCCATGGGAGACCCAGTACTTC. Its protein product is CASGSGTSGSPWETQYF.

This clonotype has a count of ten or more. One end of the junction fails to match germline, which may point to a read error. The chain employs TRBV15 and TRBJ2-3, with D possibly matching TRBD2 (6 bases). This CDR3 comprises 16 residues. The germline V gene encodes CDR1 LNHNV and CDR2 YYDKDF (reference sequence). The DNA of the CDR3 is TGTGCCACCAGCAGGGATCTAGCGCAAAGCACAGATACGCAATATTTT. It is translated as CATSRDLAQSTDTQYF.